The next 23 T cell receptor beta chains were all read from a single sample in a study of T cell changes during pregnancy in multiple sclerosis. Using immunoSEQ multiplex PCR, the repertoire was profiled, and TCRdb retains in-frame clones only, with some absent. The sample has about 40,000 clones; roughly 90% are singletons. This specimen consisted of CD8+ T cells from peripheral blood mononuclear cells, obtained before pregnancy. The receptors were gathered from a female donor with multiple sclerosis, enrolled in a pregnancy study.

This chain joins TRBV4-3 and TRBJ1-1; tentatively, D is TRBD1 (6 bases). Germline CDR1 and CDR2: LGHNA and YSLEER. The CDR3 runs 15 residues. Trimming left V 4 bases short and J 1 base short, with 13 bases between. The CDR3 coding sequence is TGCGCCAGCAGCCCGGGGCTGGGGGCGAACACTGAAGCTTTCTTT. Its translation is CASSPGLGANTEAFF.

The V and J genes are TRBV4-3 and TRBJ1-1; D is possibly TRBD1 (5 bases). The CDR3 runs 15 residues. Germline CDR1 is LGHNA and CDR2 is YSLEER. V was cut by 0 bases and J by 4 bases, with 12 bases left in between. CDR3 nucleotides: TGCGCCAGCAGCCAAGATGTGGTAGGGGTCACTGAAGCTTTCTTT. It yields the protein CASSQDVVGVTEAFF.

The chain has TRBV6-1 and TRBJ1-1; D gene uncertain. The germline V gene has CDR1 MNHNS and CDR2 SASEGT. V was cut by 6 bases and J by 1 base, with 9 bases left in between. The CDR3 is 13 residues long. The CDR3 protein is CASSITANTEAFF. CDR3 DNA sequence: TGTGCCAGCAGCATAACAGCGAACACTGAAGCTTTCTTT.

The chain links TRBV5-4 to TRBJ2-7; the D gene is possibly TRBD2 (6 bases). The CDR3 contains 15 residues. Germline CDR1 and CDR2: SGHNT and YYREEE (reference sequence). V lost 0 bases to trimming and J lost 0 bases, with 10 bases between them. The CDR3 loop is CASSLERASSYEQYF. CDR3 DNA sequence: TGTGCCAGCAGCTTGGAGCGGGCCAGCTCCTACGAGCAGTACTTC.

The chain has TRBV19 and TRBJ2-7, with 9 positions matching TRBD1. Germline-derived CDR1 and CDR2 are LNHDA and SQIVND (reference sequence). The CDR3 runs to 15 residues. V was clipped by 6 bases and J by 0 bases; unmatched bases: 6. The CDR3, as DNA: TGTGCCAGTAGCCCTACAGGGGGCCTCTCCTACGAGCAGTACTTC. It specifies CASSPTGGLSYEQYF.

This rearrangement joins TRBV29-1 to TRBJ1-2, with a weak D call TRBD1 (6 bases). Germline V gene data show CDR1 as SQVTM and CDR2 as ANQGSEA. Trimming took off 6 bases at V and 4 bases at J, with 21 bases between the two ends. This CDR3 is built from 15 residues. CDR3 sequence reads: CSVGGGSQPFYGYTF. The CDR3 DNA is TGCAGCGTGGGAGGGGGGTCCCAACCCTTCTATGGCTACACCTTC. Variable domain in full (rest from reference TRBV29-1 and TRBJ1-2): SAVISQKPSRDICQRGTSLTIQCQVDSQVTMMFWYRQQPGQSLTLIATANQGSEATYESGFVIDKFPISRPNLTFSTLTVSNMSPEDSSIYLCSVGGGSQPFYGYTFGSGTRLTVV.

The rearrangement joins TRBV27 to TRBJ1-5, with D unclear. Deletions cut 8 bases from V and 2 bases from J, with 25 bases between. The CDR3 is 18 residues long. The germline CDR1 and CDR2 sequences are MNHEY and SMNVEV (reference sequence). This CDR3 is CASFPSGTAIVGNQPQHF. CDR3 sequence (DNA): TGTGCCAGCTTCCCTTCCGGCACAGCTATCGTTGGCAATCAGCCCCAGCATTTT.

V and J are TRBV9 and TRBJ2-5, with 9 bases fitting TRBD1. The CDR3 runs to 14 residues. CDR1 and CDR2 (germline): SGDLS, YYNGEE. V trimming: 1 base; J trimming: 3 bases; junction bases outside the gene matches: 1. The CDR3 nucleotides are TGTGCCAGCAGCGTAAGGACAGGGGAAGAGACCCAGTACTTC. It codes for CASSVRTGEETQYF.

This rearrangement joins TRBV7-9 to TRBJ2-7; TRBD1 matches at 7 bases. Germline assignment: CDR1 SEHNR and CDR2 FQNEAQ (reference sequence). CDR3 size: 14 residues. V lost 4 bases to trimming and J lost 7 bases; unmatched junction nucleotides: 10. Here the CDR3 DNA reads TGTGCCAGCAGCTCGAAAGGGACAGACTATGAGCAGTACTTC. It yields the protein CASSSKGTDYEQYF.

The V and J genes are TRBV5-1 and TRBJ2-7; a weak D match, TRBD2 (5 bases). V lost 0 bases and J lost 6, with 13 bases in between. Germline V gene data show CDR1 as SGHRS and CDR2 as YFSETQ. This CDR3 is 14 amino acids long. This CDR3 reads CASSLADGVAEQYF. CDR3 nucleotides: TGCGCCAGCAGCTTGGCCGACGGGGTAGCCGAGCAGTACTTC.

The rearrangement joins TRBV5-6 to TRBJ2-7; 7 nucleotides align to TRBD1. The junction had 14 bases not matched to a gene; V was cut back by 3 bases and J by 2 bases. There are 17 residues in the CDR3. Germline-derived CDR1 and CDR2 are SGHDT and YYEEEE. The CDR3 reads CASSSHPTGTLPYEQYF. In DNA, the CDR3 is TGTGCCAGCAGCTCCCACCCGACAGGGACCCTACCCTACGAGCAGTACTTC.

The chain couples TRBV2 to TRBJ2-7; TRBD2 matches 13 bases. The CDR3 extends over 13 amino acids. Per germline, CDR1 SNHLY and CDR2 FYNNEI. The V segment lost 11 bases and the J segment 4 bases; nucleotides outside the gene matches: 5. CDR3 sequence (DNA): TGTGCCGGACGGACTAGCGGGGGTTACGAGCAGTACTTC. As protein: CAGRTSGGYEQYF.

The chain carries TRBV10-3 and TRBJ2-4, with 7 positions matching TRBD1. The CDR3 runs 16 residues. With 4 bases clipped from V and 0 bases from J, the junction kept 6 bases outside the gene matches. From germline, CDR1 is ENHRY and CDR2 SYGVKD. CDR3 protein: CAISAATGLAKNIQYF. For the CDR3, the DNA is TGTGCCATCAGTGCCGCGACAGGGCTAGCCAAAAACATTCAGTACTTC.

This rearrangement joins TRBV28 to TRBJ1-1; 7 bases map to TRBD1. Germline-derived CDR1 and CDR2 are MDHEN and SYDVKM. With 6 bases clipped from V and 5 bases from J, the junction kept 15 bases outside the gene matches. This CDR3 contains 16 residues. The CDR3 DNA reads TGTGCCAGCAGCGAAGGTTCCGGTTACAGGGGAACTGAAGCTTTCTTT. Protein: CASSEGSGYRGTEAFF.

This chain connects TRBV4-1 to TRBJ2-1; possible D gene TRBD2, 5 bases. The CDR3 extends over 15 amino acids. Trimming removed 2 bases at V and 8 bases at J, with 16 bases between. CDR1 is MGHRA and CDR2 is YSYEKL in the germline V gene. This CDR3 reads CASSQWVTKRHEQFF. The DNA of the CDR3 is TGCGCCAGCAGCCAATGGGTCACTAAGCGGCATGAGCAGTTCTTC.

The genes are TRBV19 and TRBJ2-1; TRBD2 matches at 9 bases. With V trimmed by 3 bases and J by 7 bases, 10 bases remained unmatched. The CDR3 loop spans 16 amino acids. Germline V CDR1 and CDR2: LNHDA, SQIVND (reference sequence). CDR3 sequence: CASSMIAGVGVNEQFF. CDR3 nucleotide sequence: TGTGCCAGTAGTATGATAGCGGGAGTCGGTGTGAATGAGCAGTTCTTC.

This chain connects TRBV7-6 to TRBJ2-5; 8 nucleotides align to TRBD1. CDR1 and CDR2 from the germline V gene are SGHVS and FNYEAQ. V dropped 0 bases and J dropped 5; count of bases not matched to a gene: 5. CDR3 length: 15 residues. CDR3 coding DNA: TGTGCCAGCAGCTTAGCCAGGGGGCGCGGGGAGACCCAGTACTTC. It specifies CASSLARGRGETQYF.

This clone was seen a single time. The V call is TRBV4-3, the J call TRBJ2-7; 8 nucleotides align to TRBD1. This CDR3 is built from 15 residues. The V gene end was trimmed by 4 bases and the J gene end by 3 bases; junction bases not matched to a gene: 8. Per the germline V gene, CDR1 is LGHNA and CDR2 is YSLEER. The DNA of the CDR3 is TGCGCCAGCAGCCCCACGACAGGGGACCTCTACGAGCAGTACTTC. Translating gives CASSPTTGDLYEQYF.

V is TRBV28 and J is TRBJ1-2; D ambiguous. The V gene's germline CDR1 is MDHEN and CDR2 SYDVKM. This CDR3 comprises 16 residues. V lost 3 bases to trimming and J lost 6 bases, with 20 bases between them. CDR3 bases: TGTGCCAGCAGTTTCCCACAAACGATTTTTGGCAATGGCTACACCTTC. Translating gives CASSFPQTIFGNGYTF.

The J gene is TRBJ2-1, the V gene TRBV5-4; a weak D match, TRBD2 (6 bases). Looked up from germline, CDR1 is SGHNT and CDR2 is YYREEE (reference sequence). Trimming left V 4 bases short and J 5 bases short, with 13 bases between. The CDR3 has 14 amino acids. CDR3 nucleotides: TGTGCCAGCAGCCTAGGATGGGGGGACAATGAGCAGTTCTTC. Translated, it gives CASSLGWGDNEQFF.

The chain recombines TRBV4-2 with TRBJ2-7, with D maybe TRBD2 (5 bases). Germline V gene data show CDR1 as LGHNA and CDR2 as YNFKEQ. With 1 base removed from V and 3 bases from J, the gap between germline ends came to 16 bases. This CDR3 contains 16 residues. DNA for the CDR3: TGTGCCAGCAGCCAAGGACGGGGTCTAGCCCACTACGAGCAGTACTTC. Protein sequence: CASSQGRGLAHYEQYF.

This chain connects TRBV9 to TRBJ2-7; 7 bases agree with TRBD2. CDR3 length: 15 residues. Germline loops: CDR1 SGDLS, CDR2 YYNGEE. The ends lost 0 bases at V and 0 bases at J; junction bases unmatched: 3. The CDR3 sequence: CASSVGGGGSYEQYF. The CDR3 DNA follows: TGTGCCAGCAGCGTAGGCGGGGGAGGCTCCTACGAGCAGTACTTC.

The chain uses TRBV28 and TRBJ2-7; TRBD1 matches 7 bases. The CDR3 is 21 residues long. The V gene's germline CDR1 is MDHEN and CDR2 SYDVKM. The trim removed 3 bases at V and 5 bases at J, leaving 28 bases unmatched. The CDR3 reads CASSLGLMAQTGQPTRHEQYF. In DNA, the CDR3 is TGTGCCAGCAGTTTGGGATTGATGGCCCAAACGGGACAGCCGACGCGTCACGAGCAGTACTTC.